This record covers a single T cell receptor beta chain. The entry originates in a study of blood T cell repertoires in COVID-19. This table comes from immunoSEQ multiplex PCR, and its TCRdb copy is limited to in-frame clones, with some not included. This sample has some 150,000 clones, with 80% to 90% found just once. Unmatched junction bases numbered 6, after V lost 5 bases and J lost 0 bases. The CDR3 has 16 amino acids. Germline assignment: CDR1 SGHVS and CDR2 FQNEAQ. This receptor was taken from a man aged 40-50 years who had recovered from COVID-19. The sample taken for sequencing was peripheral blood. The rearrangement joins TRBV7-8 to TRBJ2-4; 8 bases are shared with TRBD1. Here the CDR3 reads CASSPWTGIAKNIQYF. As DNA, the CDR3 is TGTGCCAGCAGCCCCTGGACAGGGATAGCCAAAAACATTCAGTACTTC.